The following is a T cell receptor (beta chain) sequence with its context. V was pared by 3 bases and J by 1 base, with 17 bases of the junction left unmatched. The CDR3 length is 21 residues. The germline V gene encodes CDR1 LNHDA and CDR2 SQIVND (reference sequence). Produced via immunoSEQ multiplex PCR; TCRdb's table is partial and in-frame only. Of 2 million to 2.5 million clones listed, more than 90% are singletons. The data were obtained in a study of shared clonotypes between healthy human individuals. The material sequenced was naive CD4+ T cells sorted from blood. Subset in this sample: CD45RA+ positively selected. The chain is built from TRBV19 and TRBJ1-5; 11 nucleotides match TRBD1. The receptor was isolated from a man in his late teens or twenties in good health. The CDR3 DNA reads TGTGCCAGTAGTATTTCTAGGACAGGGGGCGCGCGGAGGATGAGCAATCAGCCCCAGCATTTT. This gives the protein CASSISRTGGARRMSNQPQHF.